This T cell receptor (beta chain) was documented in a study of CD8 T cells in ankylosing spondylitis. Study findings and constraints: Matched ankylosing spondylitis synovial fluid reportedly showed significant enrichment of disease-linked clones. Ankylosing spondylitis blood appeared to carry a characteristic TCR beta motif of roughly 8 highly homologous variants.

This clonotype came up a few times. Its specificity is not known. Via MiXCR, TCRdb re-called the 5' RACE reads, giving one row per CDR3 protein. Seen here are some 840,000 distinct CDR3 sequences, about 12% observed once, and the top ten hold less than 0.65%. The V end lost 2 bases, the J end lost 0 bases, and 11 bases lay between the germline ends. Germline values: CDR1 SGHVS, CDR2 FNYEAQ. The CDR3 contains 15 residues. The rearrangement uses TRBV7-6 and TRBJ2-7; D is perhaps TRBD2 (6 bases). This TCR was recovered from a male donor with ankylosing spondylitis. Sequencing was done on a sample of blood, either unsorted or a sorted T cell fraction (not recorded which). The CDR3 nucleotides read TGTGCCAGCAGCTTATTCGCGGAGGGCTCCTACGAGCAGTACTTC. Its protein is CASSLFAEGSYEQYF.